These T cell receptor beta chains were read from a single sample in a study of blood T cells in healthy people across ages. TCRdb reprocessed the 5' RACE reads via MiXCR and lists one record per CDR3 protein. The data show about 1.5 million distinct CDR3 sequences, with less than 45% seen just once and around 4% held by the top ten. Specimen: blood. These receptors were obtained from a woman under 30 in good health. Each CDR3 is given without its conserved first and last residue. A D gene is named only where the DNA matches it firmly. Size is stated for part of the rows, as once, few or many counts, or as a class when the clone is expanded.

d_gene: .
v_gene: TRBV4-3
j_gene: TRBJ1-6
abundance: .
CDR3aa: ASSQDHSNSPLH

d_gene: .
v_gene: TRBV5-4
j_gene: TRBJ2-1
abundance: .
CDR3aa: ASSYDNYNEQF

d_gene: TRBD1
v_gene: TRBV7-2
j_gene: TRBJ1-6
abundance: .
CDR3aa: ASSGRRTGINSPLH

d_gene: .
v_gene: TRBV7-9
j_gene: TRBJ1-5
abundance: once
CDR3aa: ASSFDSNYQPQH

d_gene: TRBD1
v_gene: TRBV7-2
j_gene: TRBJ1-5
abundance: .
CDR3aa: ASSFDRASNQPQH

d_gene: TRBD2
v_gene: TRBV20-1
j_gene: TRBJ2-5
abundance: few
CDR3aa: SARRTSFQETQY

d_gene: TRBD2
v_gene: TRBV20-1
j_gene: TRBJ2-1
abundance: .
CDR3aa: SARGTSEQF

d_gene: TRBD2
v_gene: TRBV3-1
j_gene: .
abundance: .
CDR3aa: ASSQATSGSKNEQY

d_gene: .
v_gene: TRBV4-1
j_gene: .
abundance: few
CDR3aa: ASSRTILPVGGSHEQY

d_gene: .
v_gene: TRBV7-9
j_gene: TRBJ1-4
abundance: .
CDR3aa: ASSPIGGAANEKLF

d_gene: .
v_gene: TRBV6-2/TRBV6-3
j_gene: TRBJ1-5
abundance: few
CDR3aa: ASSEGGWPQH

d_gene: .
v_gene: TRBV4-1
j_gene: TRBJ2-3
abundance: .
CDR3aa: ASSQPRGAPVTDTQY

d_gene: .
v_gene: TRBV3-1
j_gene: TRBJ2-1
abundance: once
CDR3aa: ASSQVFSSYNEQF

d_gene: .
v_gene: TRBV7-2
j_gene: TRBJ2-3
abundance: .
CDR3aa: ASSLRIGTDTQY

d_gene: .
v_gene: TRBV9
j_gene: TRBJ2-3
abundance: .
CDR3aa: ASSAGLTTDTQY

d_gene: .
v_gene: TRBV29-1
j_gene: TRBJ2-4
abundance: .
CDR3aa: SVGTPGDIQY

d_gene: .
v_gene: TRBV7-2
j_gene: TRBJ1-2
abundance: .
CDR3aa: ASSLAGTLNYGYT

d_gene: .
v_gene: TRBV4-2
j_gene: TRBJ2-1
abundance: .
CDR3aa: ASSQEGLPYNEQF

d_gene: .
v_gene: TRBV12-3/TRBV12-4
j_gene: TRBJ2-3
abundance: .
CDR3aa: ASTEGQNTDTQY

d_gene: .
v_gene: TRBV5-6
j_gene: TRBJ1-2
abundance: .
CDR3aa: ASSLEALTGIYGYT

d_gene: TRBD1
v_gene: TRBV9
j_gene: TRBJ2-7
abundance: many
CDR3aa: ASSLTGTTYEQY

d_gene: TRBD2
v_gene: TRBV28
j_gene: .
abundance: once
CDR3aa: ASSPSGPLPNEQY

d_gene: .
v_gene: TRBV7-2
j_gene: TRBJ1-5
abundance: .
CDR3aa: ASSLRAIGNQPQH

d_gene: .
v_gene: TRBV7-9
j_gene: TRBJ2-1
abundance: .
CDR3aa: ASSLVTGIASYNEQF

d_gene: .
v_gene: TRBV6-5
j_gene: TRBJ2-2
abundance: .
CDR3aa: ASMTGPTGELF

d_gene: .
v_gene: TRBV28
j_gene: TRBJ2-1
abundance: .
CDR3aa: ASSPRGAGGYNEQF

d_gene: TRBD1
v_gene: TRBV20-1
j_gene: TRBJ2-4
abundance: few
CDR3aa: SAPRGGALAKNIQY

d_gene: .
v_gene: TRBV2
j_gene: TRBJ1-4
abundance: few
CDR3aa: ASIRQANEKLF

d_gene: .
v_gene: TRBV7-9
j_gene: TRBJ1-3
abundance: .
CDR3aa: ASSVGNGRGNTIY

d_gene: .
v_gene: TRBV9
j_gene: TRBJ2-3
abundance: few
CDR3aa: ASSGGGISTDTQY

d_gene: .
v_gene: TRBV13
j_gene: TRBJ1-4
abundance: .
CDR3aa: ASSLVPGDEKLF

d_gene: TRBD1
v_gene: TRBV20-1
j_gene: TRBJ1-1
abundance: .
CDR3aa: SARDFDRGTEAF

d_gene: TRBD2
v_gene: TRBV7-2
j_gene: TRBJ2-3
abundance: few
CDR3aa: ASIPGGLAGGRDTQY

d_gene: TRBD1
v_gene: TRBV7-2
j_gene: TRBJ1-5
abundance: .
CDR3aa: ASSLGDRPSNQPQH

d_gene: .
v_gene: TRBV29-1
j_gene: TRBJ2-2
abundance: few
CDR3aa: SVELLNAGELF

d_gene: TRBD2
v_gene: TRBV7-6
j_gene: TRBJ2-3
abundance: .
CDR3aa: ASSYGLGLDTQY

d_gene: TRBD2
v_gene: TRBV12-3/TRBV12-4
j_gene: TRBJ2-1
abundance: .
CDR3aa: ASRLAVGEQF